This section outlines one T cell receptor beta chain sequence together with its context. What it recognizes is unknown. This sample stems from a study of radiotherapy plus CTLA-4 blockade in lung cancer. Study-wide background: Objective response rate was 15% to 20%; disease control rate, around 30%. Study results and caveats: Strongest reported response predictors: early blood clone changes and post-radiation interferon-beta.

Focal radiation plus CTLA-4 blockade with ipilimumab was given to patients with chemo-refractory metastatic non-small-cell lung cancer. Here immunoSEQ multiplex PCR was the method, and the copy in TCRdb shows in-frame clones only, minus some. Among roughly 35,000 clones listed, over 70% were seen once. V shed 5 bases, J shed 0 bases, and the junction held 3 bases outside the gene matches. Germline V CDR1 and CDR2: MDHEN, SYDVKM. The CDR3 spans 15 residues. The starting material was peripheral blood, obtained from a patient treated with radiotherapy plus ipilimumab. The gene calls are TRBV28 and TRBJ2-7, with 11 bases identical to TRBD2. This sequence was found in a human donor with non-small cell lung cancer that progressed on radiotherapy plus ipilimumab. The CDR3 bases are TGTGCCAGCAGTCGGACTAGCGGGCGCTCCTACGAGCAGTACTTC. This gives the protein CASSRTSGRSYEQYF.